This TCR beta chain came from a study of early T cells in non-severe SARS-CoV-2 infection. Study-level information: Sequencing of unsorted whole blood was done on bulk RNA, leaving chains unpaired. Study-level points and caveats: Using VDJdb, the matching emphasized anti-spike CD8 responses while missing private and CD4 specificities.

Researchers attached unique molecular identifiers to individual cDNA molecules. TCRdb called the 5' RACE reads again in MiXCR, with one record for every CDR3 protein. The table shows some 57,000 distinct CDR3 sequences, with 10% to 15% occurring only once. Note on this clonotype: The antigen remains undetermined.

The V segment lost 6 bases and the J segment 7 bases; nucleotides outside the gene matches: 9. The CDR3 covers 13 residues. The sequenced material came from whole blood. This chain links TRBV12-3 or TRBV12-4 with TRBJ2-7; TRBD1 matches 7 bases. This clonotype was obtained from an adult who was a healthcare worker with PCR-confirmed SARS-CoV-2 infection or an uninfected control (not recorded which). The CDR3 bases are TGTGCCAGCAGCACGACAGGGTTAGGAGAGCAGTACTTC. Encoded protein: CASSTTGLGEQYF.